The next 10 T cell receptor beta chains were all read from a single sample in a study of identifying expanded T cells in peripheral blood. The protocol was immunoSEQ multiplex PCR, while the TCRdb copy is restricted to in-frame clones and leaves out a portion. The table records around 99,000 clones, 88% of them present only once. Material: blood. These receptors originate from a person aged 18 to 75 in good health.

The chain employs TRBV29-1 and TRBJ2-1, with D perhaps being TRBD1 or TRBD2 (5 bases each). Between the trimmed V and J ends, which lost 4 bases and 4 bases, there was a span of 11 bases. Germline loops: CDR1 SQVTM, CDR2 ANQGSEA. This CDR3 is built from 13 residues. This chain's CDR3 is CSVARGVYNEQFF. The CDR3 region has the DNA TGCAGCGTTGCTAGGGGAGTATACAATGAGCAGTTCTTC.

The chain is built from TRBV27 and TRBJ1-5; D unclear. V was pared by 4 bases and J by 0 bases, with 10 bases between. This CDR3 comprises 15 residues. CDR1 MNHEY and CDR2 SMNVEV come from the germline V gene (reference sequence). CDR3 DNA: TGTGCCAGCAGTTATGAAGGCTTTAGCAATCAGCCCCAGCATTTT. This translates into CASSYEGFSNQPQHF.

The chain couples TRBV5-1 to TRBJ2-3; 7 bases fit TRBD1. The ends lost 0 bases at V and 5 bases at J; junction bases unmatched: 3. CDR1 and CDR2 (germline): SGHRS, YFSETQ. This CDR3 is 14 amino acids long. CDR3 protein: CASSLEGARDTQYF. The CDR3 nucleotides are TGCGCCAGCAGCTTGGAGGGGGCGAGAGATACGCAGTATTTT.

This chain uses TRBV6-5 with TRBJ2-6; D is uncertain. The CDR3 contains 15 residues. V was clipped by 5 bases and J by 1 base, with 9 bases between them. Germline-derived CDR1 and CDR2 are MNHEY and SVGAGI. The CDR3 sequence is CASSTSWSGANVLTF. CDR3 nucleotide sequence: TGTGCCAGCAGTACGAGTTGGTCTGGGGCCAACGTCCTGACTTTC.

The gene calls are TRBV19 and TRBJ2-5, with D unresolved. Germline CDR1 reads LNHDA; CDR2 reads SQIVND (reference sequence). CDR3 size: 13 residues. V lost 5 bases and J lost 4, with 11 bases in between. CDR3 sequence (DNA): TGTGCCAGTAGTTTGGCTGAGCGAGAGACCCAGTACTTC. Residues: CASSLAERETQYF.

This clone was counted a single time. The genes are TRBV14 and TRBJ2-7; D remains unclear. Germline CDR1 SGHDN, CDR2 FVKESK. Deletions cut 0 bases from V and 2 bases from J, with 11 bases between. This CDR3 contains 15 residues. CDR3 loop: CASSQDILATYEQYF. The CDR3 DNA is TGTGCCAGCAGCCAAGACATACTGGCTACCTACGAGCAGTACTTC.

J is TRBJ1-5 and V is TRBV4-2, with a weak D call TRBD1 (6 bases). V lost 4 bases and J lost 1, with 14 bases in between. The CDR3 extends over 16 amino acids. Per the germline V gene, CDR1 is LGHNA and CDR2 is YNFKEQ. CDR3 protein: CASSPPRGGSNQPQHF. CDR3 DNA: TGTGCCAGCAGCCCCCCGCGAGGGGGAAGCAATCAGCCCCAGCATTTT.

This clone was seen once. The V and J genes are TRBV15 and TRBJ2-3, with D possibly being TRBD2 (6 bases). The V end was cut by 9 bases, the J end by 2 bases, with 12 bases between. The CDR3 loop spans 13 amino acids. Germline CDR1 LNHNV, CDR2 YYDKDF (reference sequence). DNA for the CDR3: TGTGCCACTGGGGCGGGGCTCACAGATACGCAGTATTTT. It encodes CATGAGLTDTQYF.

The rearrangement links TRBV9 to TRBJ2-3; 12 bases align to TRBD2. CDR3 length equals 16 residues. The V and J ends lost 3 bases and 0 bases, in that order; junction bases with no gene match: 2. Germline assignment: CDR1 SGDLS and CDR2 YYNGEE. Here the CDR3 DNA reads TGTGCCAGCAGCGCTAGCGGGGGGGGAAGCACAGATACGCAGTATTTT. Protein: CASSASGGGSTDTQYF.

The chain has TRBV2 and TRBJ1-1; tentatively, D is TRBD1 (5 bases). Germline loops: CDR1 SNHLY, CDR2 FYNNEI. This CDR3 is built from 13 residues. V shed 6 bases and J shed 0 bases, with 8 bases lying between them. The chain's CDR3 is CASRGEMNTEAFF. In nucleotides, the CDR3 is TGTGCCAGCAGGGGGGAAATGAACACTGAAGCTTTCTTT. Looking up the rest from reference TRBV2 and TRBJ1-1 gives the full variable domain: EPEVTQTPSHQVTQMGQEVILRCVPISNHLYFYWYRQILGQKVEFLVSFYNNEISEKSEIFDDQFSVERPDGSNFTLKIRSTKLEDSAMYFCASRGEMNTEAFFGQGTRLTVV.